The entry below describes one TCR beta chain. This specimen belongs to a study of technical replicates of blood from a few donors. The method was immunoSEQ multiplex PCR; TCRdb's version includes in-frame clones alone and lacks a portion of them. Found here are 55,000 to 65,000 clones, approximately 86% of them singletons; the top ten hold roughly 5.1%. J was trimmed by 3 bases and V by 5 bases; bases with no gene match: 8. Germline values: CDR1 SEHNR, CDR2 FQNEAQ (reference sequence). The CDR3 is 16 amino acids. The rearrangement links TRBV7-9 to TRBJ2-5; TRBD2 matches 11 bases. The receptor was derived from a human donor in good health. Some clones in this sample may be carry-over from other donors' samples. The material sequenced was PBMCs. In nucleotides, the CDR3 is TGTGCCAGCAGCCCCAGGACTAGCGGGCCGGAAGAGACCCAGTACTTC. Amino acid sequence: CASSPRTSGPEETQYF.